One sample yielded the 13 T cell receptor beta chains listed below, sequenced in a study of radiation and T cells in renal cell carcinoma. Data came from immunoSEQ multiplex PCR; TCRdb stores just in-frame clones and leaves some out. The sample lists about 150,000 clones, about 88% occurring once. Time point of the sample: baseline pretreatment blood. Treatment defined: 15 Gy SBRT to primary tumor, nephrectomy 4 weeks later. The starting material was blood, obtained from a patient whose treatment included radiotherapy and nephrectomy. The source of these receptors is a woman between 45 and 60 years old with renal cell carcinoma.

A single count supports this clone. V is TRBV4-1 and J is TRBJ2-1; no clear D. V was clipped by 3 bases and J by 8 bases, with 11 bases between them. This CDR3 has 13 residues. Per the germline V gene, CDR1 is MGHRA and CDR2 is YSYEKL. CDR3 in DNA: TGCGCCAGCAGCCAGCACTGGCTAGATGAGCAGTTCTTC. Protein sequence: CASSQHWLDEQFF.

This rearrangement joins TRBV19 to TRBJ2-1; maybe TRBD1 (6 bases). CDR1 is LNHDA and CDR2 is SQIVND in the germline V gene (reference sequence). V lost 5 bases and J 0 bases, leaving 14 bases between the germline ends. The CDR3 is 16 amino acids. In nucleotides, the CDR3 is TGTGCCAGTAGTTCTGGACAGATAAGCTCCTACAATGAGCAGTTCTTC. This translates into CASSSGQISSYNEQFF.

This clone has a single count. J is TRBJ1-2 and V is TRBV6-1; 7 nucleotides agree with TRBD1. Germline lookup yields CDR1 MNHNS and CDR2 SASEGT. V lost 2 bases and J lost 5; bases outside the gene matches: 8. The CDR3 spans 15 residues. The DNA for the CDR3 is TGTGCCAGCAGTGAACGAACAGGGGAGGGGTATGGCTACACCTTC. Protein sequence: CASSERTGEGYGYTF.

This chain joins TRBV18 and TRBJ2-7; 7 positions agree with TRBD1. Germline V gene data show CDR1 as KGHSH and CDR2 as LQKENI. CDR3 length: 15 residues. The ends lost 6 bases at V and 2 bases at J; junction bases unmatched: 10. The CDR3 bases are TGTGCCAGCTCGCCGAGACAGGGTAACCCCTACGAGCAGTACTTC. Its protein product is CASSPRQGNPYEQYF.

The sample holds one count of this clone. This rearrangement joins TRBV5-4 to TRBJ2-5; the D is unclear. The CDR3 is 14 amino acids. The germline V gene encodes CDR1 SGHNT and CDR2 YYREEE (reference sequence). Trimming removed 4 bases at V and 0 bases at J, with 10 bases between. The CDR3 DNA reads TGTGCCAGCAGCGTGGGCGCGTACCAAGAGACCCAGTACTTC. This gives the protein CASSVGAYQETQYF.

The chain is built from TRBV4-3 and TRBJ2-1; D may be TRBD1 or TRBD2 (6 bases each). Germline V lookup: CDR1 LGHNA, CDR2 YSLEER. V lost 4 bases, J lost 4 bases, and 14 bases lay in between. This CDR3 region has 15 residues. CDR3 bases: TGCGCCAGCAGCCGCCAGTGGGGGGCTTACAATGAGCAGTTCTTC. Translating gives CASSRQWGAYNEQFF.

V gene TRBV11-2 combines with J gene TRBJ2-3; maybe TRBD2 (7 bases). The CDR3 extends over 15 amino acids. Trimming shortened V by 2 bases and J by 5 bases, and 14 bases separated the two germline ends. In germline, CDR1 is SGHAT, CDR2 FQNNGV. CDR3 nucleotides: TGTGCCAGCAGCTTACGGGGGGCCGGGGGAGATACGCAGTATTTT. The encoded protein is CASSLRGAGGDTQYF.

The rearrangement uses TRBV18 and TRBJ1-3, with a possible D match to TRBD1 (5 bases). In germline, CDR1 is KGHSH, CDR2 LQKENI. The CDR3 is made up of 14 amino acids. The ends were cut back, 3 bases at V and 2 bases at J, with 8 bases in the middle. Here the CDR3 reads CASSPTETGNTIYF. The CDR3 bases are TGTGCCAGCTCACCGACAGAAACTGGAAACACCATATATTTT.

The rearrangement links TRBV7-2 to TRBJ1-2; D uncertain. The V and J ends lost 5 bases and 3 bases respectively, with 16 bases between them. Looked up from germline, CDR1 is SGHTA and CDR2 is FQGNSA. The CDR3 loop spans 15 amino acids. In DNA, the CDR3 is TGTGCCAGCAGCCCTGCCCCGTTCGGAGACTATGGCTACACCTTC. It is translated as CASSPAPFGDYGYTF.

The chain has TRBV6-1 and TRBJ2-2, with TRBD1 matching over 7 bases. J gave up 5 bases and V 6 bases, and 6 bases lay outside the gene matches. CDR1 is MNHNS and CDR2 is SASEGT in the germline V gene. CDR3 length equals 14 residues. The CDR3 DNA sequence: TGTGCCAGCAGCGTATCCAGGGGGACCGGGGAGCTGTTTTTT. Amino acid sequence: CASSVSRGTGELFF.

The chain joins TRBV7-9 to TRBJ2-5, with unresolved D. This CDR3 spans 12 amino acids. Germline CDR1 reads SEHNR; CDR2 reads FQNEAQ (reference sequence). Trimming took 5 bases from V and 2 from J, leaving 6 bases between them. CDR3 region: CASSPQQETQYF. The CDR3 DNA reads as TGTGCCAGCAGCCCTCAACAAGAGACCCAGTACTTC.

This chain joins TRBV5-4 and TRBJ1-2, with D hard to call. The germline gives CDR1 SGHNT, CDR2 YYREEE (reference sequence). V was cut by 4 bases and J by 4 bases, with 14 bases left in between. CDR3 length equals 14 residues. The CDR3 is CASSTDGWVYGYTF. The CDR3 nucleotides are TGTGCCAGCAGCACCGACGGTTGGGTCTATGGCTACACCTTC.

This sequence joins TRBV9 and TRBJ2-7; the match to TRBD1 covers 8 bases. The V gene's germline CDR1 is SGDLS and CDR2 YYNGEE. The CDR3 covers 14 residues. V dropped 0 bases and J dropped 6; count of bases not matched to a gene: 5. This CDR3 reads CASSVEGQATEQYF. The CDR3 DNA reads TGTGCCAGCAGCGTAGAGGGACAGGCTACCGAGCAGTACTTC.